A single TCR beta chain is shown here with its context. Its antigen is unknown. The record originates from a study of shared clonotypes between healthy human individuals. Study summary: Each donor contributed plates that comprised three CD4 naive, three CD4 memory, two CD8 naive and one CD8 memory.

Profiling relied on immunoSEQ multiplex PCR, and the TCRdb table lists in-frame clones only, not all of them. The sample carries some 2,400,000 clones, under 97% recorded once. With 1 base removed from V and 7 bases from J, the gap between germline ends came to 9 bases. Per germline, CDR1 SGHRS and CDR2 YFSETQ. The CDR3 contains 12 residues. The donors, healthy adults who were HIV-negative, had experienced no recent acute infections or vaccinations. Study outcomes and limitations: In contrast to clonotypes shared by all four donors, non-shared clonotypes had lower generation probabilities. An expected dependence of interdonor clonotype sharing on sequencing depth was noted.

The specimen was naive CD4+ T cells sorted from blood. The subset denotes: CD45RA+ positively selected. The TCR was taken from a man aged 18 to 29 in good health. The V and J genes are TRBV5-1 and TRBJ2-7; D gene unclear. The CDR3: CASSLWGREQYF. CDR3 DNA sequence: TGCGCCAGCAGCTTGTGGGGAAGGGAGCAGTACTTC.